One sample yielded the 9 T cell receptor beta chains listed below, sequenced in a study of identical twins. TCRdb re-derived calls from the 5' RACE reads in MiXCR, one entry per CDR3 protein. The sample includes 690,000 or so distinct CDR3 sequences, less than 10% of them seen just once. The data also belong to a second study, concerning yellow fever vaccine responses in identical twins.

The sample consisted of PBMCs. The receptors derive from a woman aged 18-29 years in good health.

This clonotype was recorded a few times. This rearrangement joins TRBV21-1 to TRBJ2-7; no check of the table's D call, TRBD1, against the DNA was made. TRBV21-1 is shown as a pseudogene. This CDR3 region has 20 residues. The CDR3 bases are TGTGCCAGCAGCAAAGTGAAAGGCACTTACGAGCAGGGGAAATTCTACGAGCAGTACTTC. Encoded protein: CASSKVKGTYEQGKFYEQYF.

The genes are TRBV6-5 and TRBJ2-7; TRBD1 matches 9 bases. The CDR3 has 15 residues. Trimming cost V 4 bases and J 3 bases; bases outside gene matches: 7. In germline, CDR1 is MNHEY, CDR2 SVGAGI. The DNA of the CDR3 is TGTGCCAGCAGTTTAGACCGGGACAGGGTCTACGAGCAGTACTTC. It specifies CASSLDRDRVYEQYF.

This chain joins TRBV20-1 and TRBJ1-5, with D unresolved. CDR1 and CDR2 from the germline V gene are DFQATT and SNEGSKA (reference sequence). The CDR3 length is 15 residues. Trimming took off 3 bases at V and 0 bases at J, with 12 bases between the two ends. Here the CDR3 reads CSASYVIHSNQPQHF. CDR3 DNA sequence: TGCAGTGCTAGTTACGTGATACATAGCAATCAGCCCCAGCATTTT.

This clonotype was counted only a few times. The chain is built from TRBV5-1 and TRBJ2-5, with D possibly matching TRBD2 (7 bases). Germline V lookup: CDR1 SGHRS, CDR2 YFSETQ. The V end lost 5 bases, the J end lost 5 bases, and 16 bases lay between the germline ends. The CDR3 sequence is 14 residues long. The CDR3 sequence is CASRAGATRETQYF. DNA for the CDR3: TGCGCCAGCAGGGCGGGGGCTACTCGGGAGACCCAGTACTTC.

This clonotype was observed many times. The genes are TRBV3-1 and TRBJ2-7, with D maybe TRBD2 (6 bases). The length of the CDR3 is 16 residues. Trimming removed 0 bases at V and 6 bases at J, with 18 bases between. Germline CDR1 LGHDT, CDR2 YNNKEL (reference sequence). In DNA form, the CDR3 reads TGTGCCAGCAGCCAAGAGCTCCCCCGGCAGGGAGGCGAGCAGTACTTC. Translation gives CASSQELPRQGGEQYF.

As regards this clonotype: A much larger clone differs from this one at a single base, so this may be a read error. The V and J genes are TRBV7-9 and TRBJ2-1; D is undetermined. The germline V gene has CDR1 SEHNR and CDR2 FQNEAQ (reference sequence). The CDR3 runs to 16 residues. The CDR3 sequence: CASSLLGPSVYNGQFF. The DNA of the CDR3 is TGTGCCAGCAGCTTGCTAGGGCCTTCTGTTTACAATGGGCAGTTCTTC.

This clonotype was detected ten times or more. The chain's CDR3 is CASRSSDRGPDTQYF. In DNA, the CDR3 is TGTGCCAGCAGGTCCTCCGACAGGGGGCCTGATACGCAGTATTTT. The V and J genes are TRBV12-3 or TRBV12-4 and TRBJ2-3; 10 bases align to TRBD1. The CDR3 is made up of 15 amino acids. With 6 bases clipped from V and 6 bases from J, the junction kept 9 bases outside the gene matches.

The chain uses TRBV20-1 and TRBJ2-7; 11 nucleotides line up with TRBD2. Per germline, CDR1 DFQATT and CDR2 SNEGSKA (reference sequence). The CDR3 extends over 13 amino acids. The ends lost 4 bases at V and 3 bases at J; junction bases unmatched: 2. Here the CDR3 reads CSANSGRGYEQYF. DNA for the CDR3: TGCAGTGCTAATAGCGGGAGGGGCTACGAGCAGTACTTC.

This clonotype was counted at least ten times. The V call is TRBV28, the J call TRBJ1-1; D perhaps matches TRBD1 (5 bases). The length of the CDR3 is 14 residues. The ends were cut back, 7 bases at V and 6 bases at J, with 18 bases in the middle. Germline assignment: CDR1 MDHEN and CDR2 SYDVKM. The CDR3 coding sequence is TGTGCCAGCACTCCCCGGGGACTGAGCCCTGAAGCTTTCTTT. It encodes CASTPRGLSPEAFF.